These 16 T cell receptor beta chains came from one sample sequenced in a study of cytomegalovirus exposure and HLA in healthy donors. Vbeta (60) and Jbeta (13) primers were used in the PCR. Sequencing used immunoSEQ multiplex PCR; TCRdb keeps in-frame clones, though not all of them. This listing includes 65,000 to 85,000 clones. The sequenced sample was PBMCs. These receptors were collected from a woman aged 55-69 years in good health and CMV-seronegative.

CDR3 DNA: TGTGCCAGTAGTATCCTCGACAGGGGCACTGAAGCTTTCTTT. Translating it yields CASSILDRGTEAFF. This chain links TRBV19 with TRBJ1-1, with 8 bases matching TRBD1. The CDR3 covers 14 residues. CDR1 and CDR2 (germline): LNHDA, SQIVND (reference sequence). Unmatched junction bases numbered 4, after V lost 3 bases and J lost 4 bases.

This sequence joins TRBV18 and TRBJ2-5; possible D gene TRBD2, 7 bases. The DNA end is more similar to TRBJ2-7, so the J call may be wrong. The V gene's germline CDR1 is KGHSH and CDR2 LQKENI. There are 13 residues in the CDR3. The CDR3 is CASSPYGGREQYF. CDR3 coding DNA: TGTGCCAGCTCACCATACGGGGGGCGCGAGCAGTACTTC.

As regards this clone: The junction departs from germline at one end; a sequencing error may be responsible. The chain combines TRBV5-3 with TRBJ2-6, with 7 bases aligning to TRBD1. TRBV5-3 is treated as an ORF (open reading frame) with a function not yet certain. The length of the CDR3 is 19 residues. The CDR3 nucleotides read TGTGCCAGAAGCTTGGCAGGGGGTGGAAGGGGCTCTGGGACCAACGTCCTGACTTTC. Amino acids: CARSLAGGGRGSGTNVLTF.

The CDR3 region has the DNA TGTGCCAGCAGTTCTAGCGGGAGAGACGACCAAGAGACCCAGTACTTC. Protein: CASSSSGRDDQETQYF. The chain joins TRBV28 to TRBJ2-5; 10 bases are a match to TRBD2. This CDR3 has 16 amino acids. V trimming: 4 bases; J trimming: 0 bases; junction bases outside the gene matches: 5. CDR1 MDHEN and CDR2 SYDVKM come from the germline V gene.

The chain is built from TRBV28 and TRBJ1-1, with 7 bases fitting TRBD1. V lost 5 bases, J lost 0 bases, and 6 bases stayed unmatched. This CDR3 contains 15 residues. Looked up from germline, CDR1 is MDHEN and CDR2 is SYDVKM. CDR3: CASSPSDRVNTEAFF. DNA for the CDR3: TGTGCCAGCAGTCCGTCAGACAGGGTGAACACTGAAGCTTTCTTT. The complete variable domain, with remaining parts taken from reference TRBV28 and TRBJ1-1, reads DVKVTQSSRYLVKRTGEKVFLECVQDMDHENMFWYRQDPGLGLRLIYFSYDVKMKEKGDIPEGYSVSREKKERFSLILESASTNQTSMYLCASSPSDRVNTEAFFGQGTRLTVV.

The chain has TRBV29-1 and TRBJ2-7; no definite D call. There are 12 residues in the CDR3. V was pared by 3 bases and J by 2 bases, with 8 bases between. The germline V gene has CDR1 SQVTM and CDR2 ANQGSEA. The CDR3 here is CSVDSPTYEQYF. CDR3 nucleotide sequence: TGCAGCGTTGATTCCCCTACCTACGAGCAGTACTTC.

This chain links TRBV6-5 with TRBJ1-5, with TRBD1 as a possible D gene (6 bases). The germline CDR1 and CDR2 sequences are MNHEY and SVGAGI. The CDR3 consists of 14 residues. V dropped 5 bases and J dropped 4 bases, with 12 bases sitting between them. The chain's CDR3 is CASSKDRSNQPQHF. CDR3 sequence (DNA): TGTGCCAGCAGTAAAGACAGGTCAAATCAGCCCCAGCATTTT.

The chain recombines TRBV10-3 with TRBJ1-2; TRBD1 matches 7 bases. The CDR3 is 13 residues long. V shed 6 bases and J 8 bases; nucleotides not matched to a gene: 9. Germline V gene sequence: CDR1 ENHRY, CDR2 SYGVKD. CDR3 nucleotide sequence: TGTGCCATCAGCCCGGACAGGCGGAGCGGCTACACCTTC. Translating it yields CAISPDRRSGYTF.

The CDR3 DNA follows: TGTGCCAGCTCACCAGTACAGGGTTACGAGTACTTC. Amino acids: CASSPVQGYEYF. This chain links TRBV18 with TRBJ2-4; D may be TRBD1 (6 bases). V lost 2 bases to trimming and J lost 14 bases, with 13 bases between them. The CDR3 spans 12 residues. Germline V CDR1 and CDR2: KGHSH, LQKENI.

CDR3 sequence: CASSDQGRGHYEQYF. The DNA of the CDR3 is TGCGCCAGCAGTGACCAGGGCAGGGGTCACTACGAGCAGTACTTC. This chain joins TRBV10-2 and TRBJ2-7; D is possibly TRBD1 (6 bases). The length of the CDR3 is 15 residues. V was pared by 3 bases and J by 3 bases, with 15 bases between. The germline V gene has CDR1 WSHSY and CDR2 SAAADI.

The chain combines TRBV7-3 with TRBJ2-3; 10 bases map to TRBD1. Germline CDR1 reads SGHTA; CDR2 reads FQGTGA. The CDR3 length is 15 residues. Trimming at V came to 5 bases and at J to 7 bases, leaving 9 bases not matched to a gene. CDR3 sequence reads: CASSTTGGDLNTQYF. CDR3 sequence (DNA): TGTGCCAGCAGCACGACAGGGGGCGACTTAAATACGCAGTATTTT.

The gene calls are TRBV7-9 and TRBJ1-4, with TRBD1 as a possible D gene (5 bases). Trimming pared 5 bases from V and 6 bases from J, leaving 10 bases between. Per the germline V gene, CDR1 is SEHNR and CDR2 is FQNEAQ (reference sequence). The CDR3 length is 13 residues. CDR3 in DNA: TGTGCCAGCAGCCCACAGGTGGATGAAAAACTGTTTTTT. Protein product: CASSPQVDEKLFF.

J is TRBJ2-5 and V is TRBV5-4, with TRBD2 matching over 8 bases. The J call may not be correct, given that the DNA end is closer to TRBJ2-7. Germline loops: CDR1 SGHNT, CDR2 YYREEE (reference sequence). The CDR3 covers 16 residues. CDR3 region: CASSPVGASGQYEQYF. The CDR3 DNA reads TGTGCCAGCAGCCCAGTTGGGGCTAGCGGGCAGTACGAGCAGTACTTC.

V and J are TRBV5-4 and TRBJ2-5; TRBD1 matches 8 bases. CDR3 length: 14 residues. The germline CDR1 and CDR2 sequences are SGHNT and YYREEE (reference sequence). V gave up 6 bases and J gave up 2 bases; unmatched junction bases: 6. The CDR3 protein is CASMQGAIQETQYF. In DNA, the CDR3 is TGTGCCAGCATGCAGGGGGCCATACAAGAGACCCAGTACTTC.

The chain couples TRBV29-1 to TRBJ2-6, with 7 bases identical to TRBD1. The V and J ends lost 5 bases and 4 bases, in that order; junction bases with no gene match: 2. CDR1 SQVTM and CDR2 ANQGSEA come from the germline V gene. The CDR3 length is 13 residues. CDR3 coding DNA: TGCAGCGTTCAACAGGGGGGGGCCAACGTCCTGACTTTC. Translation: CSVQQGGANVLTF. The complete variable domain, with remaining parts taken from reference TRBV29-1 and TRBJ2-6, reads SAVISQKPSRDICQRGTSLTIQCQVDSQVTMMFWYRQQPGQSLTLIATANQGSEATYESGFVIDKFPISRPNLTFSTLTVSNMSPEDSSIYLCSVQQGGANVLTFGAGSRLTVL.

The chain combines TRBV9 with TRBJ2-2; a possible D gene is TRBD2 (5 bases). Trimming took 0 bases from V and 7 from J, leaving 13 bases between them. The CDR3 runs to 15 residues. CDR1 and CDR2 (germline): SGDLS, YYNGEE. The CDR3 coding sequence is TGTGCCAGCAGCGTAGACCCCGCGAGCGGCGGGGAGCTGTTTTTT. The encoded protein is CASSVDPASGGELFF.